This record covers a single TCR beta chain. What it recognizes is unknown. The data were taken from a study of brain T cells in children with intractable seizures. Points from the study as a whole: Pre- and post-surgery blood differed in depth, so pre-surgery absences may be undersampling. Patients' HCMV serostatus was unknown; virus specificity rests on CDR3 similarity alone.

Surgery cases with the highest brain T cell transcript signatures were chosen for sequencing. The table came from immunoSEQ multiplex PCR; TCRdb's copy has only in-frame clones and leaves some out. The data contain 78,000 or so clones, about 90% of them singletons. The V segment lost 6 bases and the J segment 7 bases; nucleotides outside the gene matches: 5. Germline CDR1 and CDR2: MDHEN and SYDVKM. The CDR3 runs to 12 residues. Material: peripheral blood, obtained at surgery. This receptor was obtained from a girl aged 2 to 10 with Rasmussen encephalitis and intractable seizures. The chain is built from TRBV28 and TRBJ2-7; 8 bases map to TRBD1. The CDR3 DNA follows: TGTGCCAGCAGCCTTGACAGGGGAGAGCAGTACTTC. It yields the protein CASSLDRGEQYF.